This passage covers 23 T cell receptor beta chains from one sample sequenced in a study of blood T cell repertoires in COVID-19. The protocol was immunoSEQ multiplex PCR, while the TCRdb copy is restricted to in-frame clones and leaves out a portion. Found here are hundreds of thousands of clones, more than 75% of them singletons; the top ten hold about 4.1%. The sequencing input was PBMCs or T cells enriched from blood (not recorded which). Receptors originate from a man aged 25-45 years who had recovered from COVID-19.

V is TRBV11-2 and J is TRBJ2-1; no clear D gene. Germline V lookup: CDR1 SGHAT, CDR2 FQNNGV. The CDR3 extends over 14 amino acids. The V end was cut by 3 bases, the J end by 4 bases, with 10 bases between. CDR3 loop: CASSFSSGYNEQFF. In nucleotides, the CDR3 is TGTGCCAGCAGCTTTTCATCCGGGTACAATGAGCAGTTCTTC.

CDR3 bases: TGCAGTGCTAGTCCCGGGACAGGGCGCCGACTGAACACTGAAGCTTTCTTT. Encoded protein: CSASPGTGRRLNTEAFF. The V and J genes are TRBV20-1 and TRBJ1-1, with 9 bases identical to TRBD1. The trim removed 3 bases at V and 0 bases at J, leaving 11 bases unmatched. In germline, CDR1 is DFQATT, CDR2 SNEGSKA (reference sequence). This CDR3 is built from 17 residues.

V is TRBV19 and J is TRBJ2-2; perhaps TRBD2 as D (6 bases). V was trimmed by 4 bases and J by 3 bases, leaving 12 bases between them. Germline values: CDR1 LNHDA, CDR2 SQIVND (reference sequence). The CDR3 sequence is 15 residues long. CDR3 nucleotide sequence: TGTGCCAGTAGTAGTTTCGGGGACTACACCGGGGAGCTGTTTTTT. Encoded protein: CASSSFGDYTGELFF.

The chain joins TRBV7-8 to TRBJ2-7; 8 nucleotides agree with TRBD1. The CDR3 is made up of 17 amino acids. In germline, CDR1 is SGHVS, CDR2 FQNEAQ. J gave up 4 bases and V 1 base, and 12 bases lay outside the gene matches. As DNA, the CDR3 is TGTGCCAGCAGCTTAGAACGGGACAGGTCCCTTCGTTACGAGCAGTACTTC. Translating gives CASSLERDRSLRYEQYF. Complete variable domain (other parts from reference TRBV7-8 and TRBJ2-7): GAGVSQSPRYKVAKRGQDVALRCDPISGHVSLFWYQQALGQGPEFLTYFQNEAQLDKSGLPSDRFFAERPEGSVSTLKIQRTQQEDSAVYLCASSLERDRSLRYEQYFGPGTRLTVT.

The chain links TRBV6-1 to TRBJ2-7, with 7 bases that match TRBD1. V lost 3 bases, J lost 3 bases, and 14 bases stayed unmatched. CDR1 MNHNS and CDR2 SASEGT come from the germline V gene. This CDR3 region has 17 residues. The CDR3 protein is CASSEGQQGMVLYEQYF. Here the CDR3 DNA reads TGTGCCAGCAGTGAGGGACAGCAGGGGATGGTACTCTACGAGCAGTACTTC.

V is TRBV19 and J is TRBJ2-7; TRBD2 matches 10 bases. Looked up from germline, CDR1 is LNHDA and CDR2 is SQIVND (reference sequence). The CDR3 is 15 residues long. V shed 4 bases and J 0 bases; nucleotides not matched to a gene: 3. CDR3 sequence: CASSRTSGRSYEQYF. As DNA, the CDR3 is TGTGCCAGTAGTAGGACTAGCGGACGCTCCTACGAGCAGTACTTC.

The chain recombines TRBV6-5 with TRBJ2-5, with 8 bases aligning to TRBD2. CDR1 and CDR2 from the germline V gene are MNHEY and SVGAGI. Trimming removed 0 bases from V and 4 bases from J; junction bases left unmatched: 4. The CDR3 loop spans 15 amino acids. This chain's CDR3 is CASSYSAGGVETQYF. In nucleotides, the CDR3 is TGTGCCAGCAGTTACTCTGCGGGAGGCGTAGAGACCCAGTACTTC.

The chain couples TRBV15 to TRBJ2-1; 9 nucleotides align to TRBD1. Germline lookup yields CDR1 LNHNV and CDR2 YYDKDF (reference sequence). Trimming removed 3 bases from V and 8 bases from J; junction bases left unmatched: 5. The CDR3 is made up of 14 amino acids. The CDR3, as DNA: TGTGCCACCAGCAGTCGGGACAGGGTTTATGAGCAGTTCTTC. It codes for CATSSRDRVYEQFF.

The chain recombines TRBV4-1 with TRBJ1-2; 8 bases line up with TRBD1. Per the germline V gene, CDR1 is MGHRA and CDR2 is YSYEKL. The CDR3 contains 14 residues. The J segment lost 5 bases and the V segment lost 4 bases, leaving 6 bases of the junction unmatched. The CDR3 spells CASSPGQGIYGYTF. DNA of the CDR3: TGCGCCAGCAGCCCAGGACAGGGAATATATGGCTACACCTTC.

This sequence joins TRBV6-6 and TRBJ1-1; D call uncertain. Trimming removed 8 bases at V and 1 base at J, with 14 bases between. This CDR3 region has 14 residues. The V gene's germline CDR1 is MNHNY and CDR2 SVGAGI (reference sequence). CDR3 bases: TGTGCCAGCTTAGGACTTAGCCCGAACACTGAAGCTTTCTTT. Translation gives CASLGLSPNTEAFF.

Comment on this clone: Being one base from a much bigger clone, this may be a read error. J is TRBJ1-5 and V is TRBV28, with 10 bases aligning to TRBD1. J lost 3 bases, V lost 6 bases, and 5 bases had no gene match. CDR1 and CDR2 from the germline V gene are MDHEN and SYDVKM. The CDR3 totals 15 residues. CDR3 bases: TGTGCCAGCAGCATAGACAGGGGGCTCAATCAGCCCCAGCATTTT. Encoded protein: CASSIDRGLNQPQHF.

This clone occurred a few times. The V gene is TRBV10-3, the J gene TRBJ1-3; 8 bases match TRBD1. The V segment lost 7 bases and the J segment 10 bases; nucleotides outside the gene matches: 9. The CDR3 is 13 residues long. CDR1 and CDR2 (germline): ENHRY, SYGVKD. CDR3 sequence reads: CAIKGQGALTIYF. The CDR3 DNA follows: TGTGCCATCAAAGGCCAGGGGGCATTGACCATATATTTT.

This rearrangement joins TRBV4-1 to TRBJ2-1; a possible D gene is TRBD1 (6 bases). Trimming left V 2 bases short and J 4 bases short, with 12 bases between. The CDR3 sequence is 15 residues long. Per the germline V gene, CDR1 is MGHRA and CDR2 is YSYEKL. The CDR3 DNA reads TGCGCCAGCAGCCAAACGGCAGGGGTGTACAATGAGCAGTTCTTC. Translating gives CASSQTAGVYNEQFF.

The J gene is TRBJ2-7, the V gene TRBV2; 8 bases align to TRBD1. Trimming removed 10 bases from V and 0 bases from J; junction bases left unmatched: 11. The CDR3 length is 15 residues. Germline V gene data show CDR1 as SNHLY and CDR2 as FYNNEI. The CDR3 loop reads CAITHRGSPSYEQYF. DNA for the CDR3: TGTGCCATCACTCACAGGGGGAGTCCCTCCTACGAGCAGTACTTC.

CDR3 bases: TGCAGCGTTGAAGAGATTTGGGGAGGGAATGAAAAACTGTTTTTT. Translation gives CSVEEIWGGNEKLFF. This chain joins TRBV29-1 and TRBJ1-4; no firm D call. The germline gives CDR1 SQVTM, CDR2 ANQGSEA. This CDR3 is built from 15 residues. V lost 0 bases and J lost 5, with 13 bases in between.

The CDR3 reads CAWGGQYNQPQHF. As DNA, the CDR3 is TGTGCCTGGGGGGGACAGTACAATCAGCCCCAGCATTTT. The rearrangement links TRBV30 to TRBJ1-5; 7 bases fit TRBD1. J gave up 3 bases and V 5 bases, and 4 bases lay outside the gene matches. This CDR3 region has 13 residues. CDR1 is GTSNPN, CDR2 SVGIG, per germline (reference sequence).

The V gene is TRBV27, the J gene TRBJ1-2, with D perhaps matching TRBD1 (6 bases). There are 15 residues in the CDR3. The ends were cut back, 4 bases at V and 3 bases at J, with 15 bases in the middle. Germline V gene sequence: CDR1 MNHEY, CDR2 SMNVEV (reference sequence). The CDR3 loop is CASSSTSTGHYGYTF. The CDR3 region has the DNA TGTGCCAGCAGTTCAACCTCGACAGGACACTATGGCTACACCTTC.

This chain connects TRBV3-1 (or the pseudogene TRBV3-2) to TRBJ2-6; TRBD1 agrees at 7 bases. V lost 7 bases, J lost 2 bases, and 8 bases stayed unmatched. The CDR3 has 16 residues. Germline values: CDR1 LGHDT, CDR2 YNNKEL (reference sequence). CDR3 nucleotides: TGTGCCAGCACCAAACAAACAGGGGCTGGGGCCAACGTCCTGACTTTC. This encodes CASTKQTGAGANVLTF.

This chain uses TRBV7-9 with TRBJ2-1; 11 bases line up with TRBD2. Unmatched junction bases numbered 6, after V lost 5 bases and J lost 9 bases. CDR1 SEHNR and CDR2 FQNEAQ come from the germline V gene (reference sequence). This CDR3 spans 14 amino acids. The CDR3 DNA reads as TGTGCCAGCAGCATGCTAGCGGGAGGAATTGAGCAGTTCTTC. Its translation: CASSMLAGGIEQFF.

The rearrangement joins TRBV29-1 to TRBJ2-7, with 10 bases fitting TRBD1. The ends lost 5 bases at V and 4 bases at J; junction bases unmatched: 14. CDR1 and CDR2 (germline): SQVTM, ANQGSEA. CDR3 length: 16 residues. The CDR3: CSVIPGQGRTQYEQYF. The CDR3 coding sequence is TGCAGCGTTATTCCGGGACAGGGGAGGACCCAATACGAGCAGTACTTC.

The chain links TRBV12-5 to TRBJ1-3; D unresolved. Between the trimmed V and J ends, which lost 6 bases and 4 bases, there was a span of 10 bases. CDR3 length: 13 amino acids. Germline V gives CDR1 LGHNT, CDR2 FRNRAP. The CDR3 reads CASGDAGGNTIYF. The CDR3 DNA is TGTGCTAGTGGGGATGCAGGCGGAAACACCATATATTTT.

CDR3 amino acids: CASRPAGANVLTF. DNA for the CDR3: TGTGCCAGCAGACCAGCTGGGGCCAACGTCCTGACTTTC. The chain joins TRBV7-2 to TRBJ2-6; no clear D gene. The V end lost 6 bases, the J end lost 2 bases, and 5 bases lay between the germline ends. CDR3 length: 13 amino acids. Germline loops: CDR1 SGHTA, CDR2 FQGNSA.

This clone was found a few times. V usage is TRBV6-5 and J usage is TRBJ2-7, with TRBD1 identical over 10 bases. CDR1 is MNHEY, CDR2 SVGAGI, per germline. Trimming at V came to 6 bases and at J to 5 bases, leaving 10 bases not matched to a gene. This CDR3 is 15 amino acids long. CDR3 amino acids: CASSSDRGSGNEQYF. The CDR3 DNA is TGTGCCAGCAGCTCGGACAGGGGGAGTGGGAACGAGCAGTACTTC.